What follows is one T cell receptor (beta chain) and its context. Its antigen remains unknown. The method was immunoSEQ multiplex PCR; TCRdb's version includes in-frame clones alone and lacks a portion of them. The table lists under 20,000 clones, 88% of them singletons, with around 13% in the top ten. The source of the sample is a study of T cell clones after liver transplantation. Study-level information: Apart from three HCV-positive recipients, transplants were for non-autoimmune, non-viral reasons. Standard immunosuppression, with no induction, continued until 12-24 months after transplant. Study results and caveats: Donor-reactive sequences fell more than third party-reactive ones, suggesting partial deletion. Rather than being deleted, graft donor-reactive T cells may have moved into the graft.

V shed 4 bases and J 2 bases; nucleotides not matched to a gene: 1. This CDR3 has 14 residues. Germline CDR1 reads MGHRA; CDR2 reads YSYEKL. The clonotype was recovered from a human donor who received a liver transplant. V and J are TRBV4-1 and TRBJ2-7, with 11 bases identical to TRBD2. Specimen: CD8+ T cells from blood, collected before liver transplant. The CDR3 nucleotides are TGCGCCAGCAGCCCGGGACTAGCGGCCTACGAGCAGTACTTC. This encodes CASSPGLAAYEQYF.